The entry that follows covers one TCR beta chain sequence. The data are from a study of blood T cell repertoires in COVID-19. Background on the study: T cells, B-cell-depleted T cells, or PBMCs supplied cDNA or gDNA.

The CDR3 loop spans 15 amino acids. Germline CDR1 is MDHEN and CDR2 is SYDVKM. V gave up 9 bases and J gave up 0 bases, with 14 bases separating them. Methods used by the authors: Counts of nucleated cells, estimated from reference gene primer amplification, were obtained. Clones were read by immunoSEQ multiplex PCR, and TCRdb kept only the in-frame ones, dropping some. Clonal size and the V and J genes are those of that table, whereas D and trimming came from the DNA. Among about 300,000 clones listed, around 84% were seen once. Donors of Cohort 3 who recovered were those that had two negative PCRs, clearance, or symptom resolution.

This TCR was recovered from a woman under 30 who had recovered from COVID-19. The sample consisted of PBMCs or T cells enriched from blood (not recorded which). The chain links TRBV28 to TRBJ2-2, with D unresolved. This chain's CDR3 is CAREAGFANTGELFF. CDR3 DNA sequence: TGTGCCAGGGAAGCAGGTTTCGCGAACACCGGGGAGCTGTTTTTT.